Sequencing of this T cell receptor beta chain was carried out in a study of blood T cell repertoires in COVID-19. Study-level information: Italy, Spain and the United States were the sources of the convalescent and acute COVID-19 samples. Sources were T cells, B-cell-depleted T cells, or PBMCs; the material itself was cDNA or gDNA.

This clone came up once. Authors' analysis steps: From reference gene primer amplification, estimates of nucleated cell counts were derived. The assay was immunoSEQ multiplex PCR, and TCRdb's table has in-frame clones only and misses some. V and J calls and clone size are given by that table; D and trimming were obtained from the DNA. The table includes 250,000 or so clones, roughly 80% detected once. The CDR3 contains 14 residues. V lost 1 base and J lost 1, with 7 bases in between. Germline lookup yields CDR1 LNHNV and CDR2 YYDKDF (reference sequence). The chain combines TRBV15 with TRBJ1-1; D may be TRBD1 (5 bases). The receptor comes from a woman under 30 with acute or convalescent COVID-19. The sequencing input was peripheral blood. The CDR3 DNA is TGTGCCACCAGCAGAGTTAGGGGGAACACTGAAGCTTTCTTT. It specifies CATSRVRGNTEAFF.